The 25 T cell receptor beta chains below all came from one sample that was sequenced in a study of T cell responses to AZD1222 COVID-19 vaccine. The table came from immunoSEQ multiplex PCR; TCRdb's copy has only in-frame clones and leaves some out. The sample shows roughly 90,000 clones, about 86% of them seen only once. Material: peripheral blood, obtained on day 0 of AZD1222 vaccination. These TCRs come from an adult in good health.

This clone was recorded only once. The chain links TRBV11-2 to TRBJ1-6; D is unresolved. Germline V gives CDR1 SGHAT, CDR2 FQNNGV. Trimming took off 1 base at V and 0 bases at J, with 7 bases between the two ends. This CDR3 contains 16 residues. As DNA, the CDR3 is TGTGCCAGCAGCTTAGTGGAGAGCTCCTATAATTCACCCCTCCACTTT. Translated, it gives CASSLVESSYNSPLHF.

The CDR3 is CASRQGMNQPQHF. The CDR3 DNA sequence: TGTGCCAGCAGACAGGGGATGAATCAGCCCCAGCATTTT. The chain is built from TRBV6-6 and TRBJ1-5; TRBD1 matches at 7 bases. This CDR3 comprises 13 residues. Unmatched junction bases numbered 3, after V lost 6 bases and J lost 4 bases. Germline V gene sequence: CDR1 MNHNY, CDR2 SVGAGI (reference sequence).

The rearrangement uses TRBV7-2 and TRBJ2-2, with D tentatively TRBD2 (6 bases). The V end was cut by 5 bases, the J end by 4 bases, with 14 bases between. Germline assignment: CDR1 SGHTA and CDR2 FQGNSA. The CDR3 has 15 residues. The CDR3 sequence: CASSTHFGGTGELFF. The CDR3 nucleotides read TGTGCCAGCAGCACCCACTTCGGGGGCACCGGGGAGCTGTTTTTT.

The rearrangement links TRBV29-1 to TRBJ2-2; 10 bases agree with TRBD1. Germline lookup yields CDR1 SQVTM and CDR2 ANQGSEA. The CDR3 extends over 14 amino acids. V lost 4 bases, J lost 4 bases, and 3 bases stayed unmatched. CDR3 sequence: CSVGGQGFTGELFF. CDR3 in DNA: TGCAGCGTTGGGGGACAGGGGTTCACCGGGGAGCTGTTTTTT.

Only a few counts were recorded for this clone. The chain recombines TRBV7-6 with TRBJ2-1, with 7 positions matching TRBD1. V lost 5 bases to trimming and J lost 2 bases; unmatched junction nucleotides: 6. The germline CDR1 and CDR2 sequences are SGHVS and FNYEAQ. CDR3 length: 15 residues. This CDR3 reads CASSPGTATYNEQFF. The CDR3 DNA follows: TGTGCCAGCAGCCCGGGGACAGCCACCTACAATGAGCAGTTCTTC.

This CDR3 reads CASSLKPGELFF. The CDR3 nucleotides read TGTGCCAGCAGCTTAAAACCCGGGGAGCTGTTTTTT. The chain employs TRBV7-3 and TRBJ2-2; D gene uncertain. CDR1 and CDR2 from the germline V gene are SGHTA and FQGTGA. The V and J ends lost 1 base and 6 bases respectively, with 3 bases between them. The CDR3 is 12 residues long.

The rearrangement joins TRBV6-1 to TRBJ1-2, with D hard to call. The germline V gene has CDR1 MNHNS and CDR2 SASEGT. Trimming removed 6 bases at V and 4 bases at J, with 6 bases between. The CDR3 length is 11 residues. CDR3 in DNA: TGTGCCAGCAGCTCCCTCTATGGCTACACCTTC. Its protein product is CASSSLYGYTF.

The chain combines TRBV7-2 with TRBJ1-5, with 7 positions matching TRBD1. V lost 1 base to trimming and J lost 9 bases; unmatched junction nucleotides: 6. The germline V gene encodes CDR1 SGHTA and CDR2 FQGNSA. CDR3 length: 14 residues. The CDR3 loop is CASSLGQGRGPQHF. CDR3 bases: TGTGCCAGCAGCTTAGGACAGGGCCGGGGGCCCCAGCATTTT.

J is TRBJ2-3 and V is TRBV3-1 (or the pseudogene TRBV3-2); D tentatively reads TRBD1 or TRBD2 (5 bases each). Germline-derived CDR1 and CDR2 are LGHDT and YNNKEL (reference sequence). Trimming removed 2 bases from V and 2 bases from J, with 11 bases in between. The CDR3 runs to 15 residues. The CDR3 loop is CASSQTGPPTDTQYF. CDR3 DNA: TGTGCCAGCAGCCAAACGGGACCCCCCACAGATACGCAGTATTTT.

This chain connects TRBV7-2 to TRBJ2-1, with a possible D match to TRBD2 (6 bases). The germline V and J ends were trimmed by 5 bases and 8 bases, with 16 bases remaining between them. Per the germline V gene, CDR1 is SGHTA and CDR2 is FQGNSA. CDR3 length equals 14 residues. This CDR3 reads CASSPQSGDYEQFF. The CDR3 coding sequence is TGTGCCAGCAGCCCCCAGTCGGGGGACTATGAGCAGTTCTTC.

The genes are TRBV5-6 and TRBJ1-2; tentatively, D is TRBD1 (6 bases). V lost 0 bases to trimming and J lost 0 bases, with 9 bases between them. Germline-derived CDR1 and CDR2 are SGHDT and YYEEEE. The CDR3 consists of 15 residues. This CDR3 reads CASSLASGANYGYTF. In DNA form, the CDR3 reads TGTGCCAGCAGCTTGGCGTCAGGGGCTAACTATGGCTACACCTTC.

The rearrangement uses TRBV5-8 and TRBJ1-5; D is uncertain. Trimming shortened V by 0 bases and J by 0 bases, and 10 bases separated the two germline ends. Germline V CDR1 and CDR2: SGHTS, YDEGEE. The CDR3 covers 16 residues. CDR3 region: CASSLDGSYSNQPQHF. The CDR3 DNA reads TGTGCCAGCAGCTTGGATGGGAGTTATAGCAATCAGCCCCAGCATTTT.

V is TRBV4-1 and J is TRBJ1-5, with TRBD1 matching 7 bases. Germline CDR1 is MGHRA and CDR2 is YSYEKL. The CDR3 runs 17 residues. With 3 bases clipped from V and 0 bases from J, the junction kept 8 bases outside the gene matches. The CDR3 DNA is TGCGCCAGCAGCCAGCAATACAGGGGATATAGCAATCAGCCCCAGCATTTT. Its translation: CASSQQYRGYSNQPQHF.

The rearrangement links TRBV5-1 to TRBJ1-6; 7 nucleotides match TRBD1. V trimming: 4 bases; J trimming: 7 bases; junction bases outside the gene matches: 8. CDR1 SGHRS and CDR2 YFSETQ come from the germline V gene. This CDR3 region has 15 residues. The CDR3 reads CASSMTGQLNSPLHF. CDR3 nucleotides: TGCGCCAGCAGCATGACAGGGCAATTAAATTCACCCCTCCACTTT. The entire variable domain, with the rest obtained from reference TRBV5-1 and TRBJ1-6, is as follows: KAGVTQTPRYLIKTRGQQVTLSCSPISGHRSVSWYQQTPGQGLQFLFEYFSETQRNKGNFPGRFSGRQFSNSRSEMNVSTLELGDSALYLCASSMTGQLNSPLHFGNGTRLTVT.

V and J are TRBV7-9 and TRBJ1-2, with D possibly being TRBD1 (5 bases). V was pared by 5 bases and J by 3 bases, with 13 bases between. Per the germline V gene, CDR1 is SEHNR and CDR2 is FQNEAQ (reference sequence). This CDR3 contains 14 residues. In DNA, the CDR3 is TGTGCCAGCAGCCCCGGGACTGTATACTATGGCTACACCTTC. Translated, it gives CASSPGTVYYGYTF.

The gene calls are TRBV19 and TRBJ2-5, with D tentatively TRBD1 (6 bases). This CDR3 spans 13 amino acids. V shed 5 bases and J shed 4 bases, with 11 bases lying between them. In germline, CDR1 is LNHDA, CDR2 SQIVND (reference sequence). The chain's CDR3 is CASSAVRGETQYF. In DNA form, the CDR3 reads TGTGCCAGTAGTGCGGTCAGGGGAGAGACCCAGTACTTC.

The rearrangement joins TRBV10-3 to TRBJ2-1, with 9 bases identical to TRBD2. CDR1 ENHRY and CDR2 SYGVKD come from the germline V gene. Trimming at V came to 7 bases and at J to 4 bases, leaving 5 bases not matched to a gene. The CDR3 covers 14 residues. CDR3 DNA: TGTGCCATCATTAGGACTAGCGTATACAATGAGCAGTTCTTC. This encodes CAIIRTSVYNEQFF.

There are a few counts of this clone. V and J are TRBV5-4 and TRBJ2-7; TRBD1 agrees at 10 bases. The germline V gene encodes CDR1 SGHNT and CDR2 YYREEE (reference sequence). The CDR3 consists of 14 residues. J was trimmed by 7 bases and V by 3 bases; bases with no gene match: 7. The CDR3 region has the DNA TGTGCCAGCAGCTCTCGACAGGGGGCGAGGGAGCAGTACTTC. This translates into CASSSRQGAREQYF.

J is TRBJ2-1 and V is TRBV6-5, with 7 bases matching TRBD1. The length of the CDR3 is 11 residues. CDR1 and CDR2 from the germline V gene are MNHEY and SVGAGI. Trimming removed 9 bases from V and 8 bases from J; junction bases left unmatched: 4. The DNA for the CDR3 is TGTGCCAGTCAAGGGGGCTATGAGCAGTTCTTC. It is translated as CASQGGYEQFF.

The gene calls are TRBV27 and TRBJ2-7, with a possible D match to TRBD1 (6 bases). V lost 1 base to trimming and J lost 1 base, with 14 bases between them. CDR3 size: 16 residues. The germline V gene has CDR1 MNHEY and CDR2 SMNVEV (reference sequence). The CDR3 region is CASSLFGPDRSYEQYF. The CDR3 region has the DNA TGTGCCAGCAGTTTATTTGGCCCCGACAGGTCCTACGAGCAGTACTTC.

The J gene is TRBJ1-6, the V gene TRBV30; weak D call: TRBD1 (6 bases). CDR3 length: 14 amino acids. V was clipped by 8 bases and J by 6 bases, with 17 bases between them. Germline CDR1 GTSNPN, CDR2 SVGIG (reference sequence). This CDR3 reads CAGDIARGNSPLHF. Written as DNA, the CDR3 is TGTGCCGGGGACATCGCCCGGGGTAATTCACCCCTCCACTTT.

The chain couples TRBV7-9 to TRBJ2-5; D ambiguous. This CDR3 contains 12 residues. From germline, CDR1 is SEHNR and CDR2 FQNEAQ (reference sequence). The V end lost 5 bases, the J end lost 4 bases, and 8 bases lay between the germline ends. CDR3 protein: CASSPSRETQYF. CDR3 nucleotide sequence: TGTGCCAGCAGCCCGTCCAGAGAGACCCAGTACTTC.

The CDR3 DNA reads as TGCGCCAGCAGCCCGGGGCTGACGGTAGGCACAGATACGCAGTATTTT. As protein: CASSPGLTVGTDTQYF. The V and J genes are TRBV5-1 and TRBJ2-3, with D perhaps given as TRBD1 or TRBD2 (5 bases each). The V end lost 4 bases, the J end lost 1 base, and 16 bases lay between the germline ends. In germline, CDR1 is SGHRS, CDR2 YFSETQ. This CDR3 is built from 16 residues.

V and J are TRBV6-1 and TRBJ1-1; D not certain. V lost 1 base to trimming and J lost 5 bases, with 5 bases between them. The CDR3 covers 12 residues. Germline loops: CDR1 MNHNS, CDR2 SASEGT. The CDR3, as DNA: TGTGCCAGCAGTGAAGGCCGTACTGAAGCTTTCTTT. Protein product: CASSEGRTEAFF.

The rearrangement uses TRBV11-2 and TRBJ2-3; 10 nucleotides line up with TRBD2. Looked up from germline, CDR1 is SGHAT and CDR2 is FQNNGV. V dropped 0 bases and J dropped 2; count of bases not matched to a gene: 11. The CDR3 contains 19 residues. CDR3 bases: TGTGCCAGCAGCTTAGACGCACCACTAGCGGGATCCCCCACAGATACGCAGTATTTT. Protein: CASSLDAPLAGSPTDTQYF. Complete variable domain (other parts from reference TRBV11-2 and TRBJ2-3): EAGVAQSPRYKIIEKRQSVAFWCNPISGHATLYWYQQILGQGPKLLIQFQNNGVVDDSQLPKDRFSAERLKGVDSTLKIQPAKLEDSAVYLCASSLDAPLAGSPTDTQYFGPGTRLTVL.